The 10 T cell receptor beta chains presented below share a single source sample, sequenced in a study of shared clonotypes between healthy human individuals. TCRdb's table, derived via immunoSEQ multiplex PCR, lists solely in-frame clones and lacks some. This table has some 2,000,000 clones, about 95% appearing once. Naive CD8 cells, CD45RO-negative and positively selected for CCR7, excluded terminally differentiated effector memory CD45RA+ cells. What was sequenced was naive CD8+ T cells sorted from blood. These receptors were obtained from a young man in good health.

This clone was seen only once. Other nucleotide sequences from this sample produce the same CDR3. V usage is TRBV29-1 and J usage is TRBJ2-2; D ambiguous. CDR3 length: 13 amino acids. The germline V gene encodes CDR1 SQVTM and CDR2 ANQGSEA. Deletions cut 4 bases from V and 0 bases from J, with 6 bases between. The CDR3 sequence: CSVGGTNTGELFF. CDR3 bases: TGCAGCGTTGGCGGAACGAACACCGGGGAGCTGTTTTTT.

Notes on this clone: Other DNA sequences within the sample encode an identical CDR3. The chain's CDR3 is CASSGGGPQETQYF. Here the CDR3 DNA reads TGTGCCAGCAGCGGTGGGGGACCCCAAGAGACCCAGTACTTC. The chain is built from TRBV9 and TRBJ2-5; the D gene could be TRBD1 or TRBD2 (5 bases each). The CDR3 loop spans 14 amino acids. V shed 3 bases and J shed 1 base, with 10 bases lying between them. The germline gives CDR1 SGDLS, CDR2 YYNGEE.

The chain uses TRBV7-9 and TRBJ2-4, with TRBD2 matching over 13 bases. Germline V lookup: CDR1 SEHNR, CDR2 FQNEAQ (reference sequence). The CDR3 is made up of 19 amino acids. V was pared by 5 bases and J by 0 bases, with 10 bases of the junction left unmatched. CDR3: CASSDIGTSGILAKNIQYF. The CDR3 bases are TGTGCCAGCAGCGATATCGGGACTAGCGGGATACTAGCCAAAAACATTCAGTACTTC. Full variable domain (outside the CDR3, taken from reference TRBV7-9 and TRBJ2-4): DTGVSQNPRHKITKRGQNVTFRCDPISEHNRLYWYRQTLGQGPEFLTYFQNEAQLEKSRLLSDRFSAERPKGSFSTLEIQRTEQGDSAMYLCASSDIGTSGILAKNIQYFGAGTRLSVL.

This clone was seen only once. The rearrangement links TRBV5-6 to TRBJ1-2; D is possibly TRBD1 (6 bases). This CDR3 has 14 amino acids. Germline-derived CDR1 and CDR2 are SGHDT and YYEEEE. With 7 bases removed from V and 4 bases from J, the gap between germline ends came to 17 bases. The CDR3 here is CASYPREGGYGYTF. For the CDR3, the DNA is TGTGCCAGCTACCCGCGGGAAGGGGGCTATGGCTACACCTTC.

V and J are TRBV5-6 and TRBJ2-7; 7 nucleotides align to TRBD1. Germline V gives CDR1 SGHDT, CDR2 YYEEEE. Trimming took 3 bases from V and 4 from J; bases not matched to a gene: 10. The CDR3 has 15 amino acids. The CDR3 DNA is TGTGCCAGCAGCTCACCCGGGACAGCCGTTTACGAGCAGTACTTC. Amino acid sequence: CASSSPGTAVYEQYF.

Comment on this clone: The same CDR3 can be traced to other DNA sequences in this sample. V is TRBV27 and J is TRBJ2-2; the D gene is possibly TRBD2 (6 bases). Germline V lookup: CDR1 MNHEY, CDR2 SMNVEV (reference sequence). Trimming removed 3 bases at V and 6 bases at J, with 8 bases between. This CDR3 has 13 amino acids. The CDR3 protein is CASSFGGAGELFF. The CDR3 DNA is TGTGCCAGCAGTTTCGGGGGAGCCGGGGAGCTGTTTTTT.

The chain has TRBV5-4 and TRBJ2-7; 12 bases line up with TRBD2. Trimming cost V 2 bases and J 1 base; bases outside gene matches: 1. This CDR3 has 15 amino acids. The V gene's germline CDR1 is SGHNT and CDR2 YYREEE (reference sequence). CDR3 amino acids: CASSFGLAGSYEQYF. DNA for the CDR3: TGTGCCAGCAGCTTTGGACTAGCGGGGTCCTACGAGCAGTACTTC. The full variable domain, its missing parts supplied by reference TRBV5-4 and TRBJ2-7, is ETGVTQSPTHLIKTRGQQVTLRCSSQSGHNTVSWYQQALGQGPQFIFQYYREEENGRGNFPPRFSGLQFPNYSSELNVNALELDDSALYLCASSFGLAGSYEQYFGPGTRLTVT.

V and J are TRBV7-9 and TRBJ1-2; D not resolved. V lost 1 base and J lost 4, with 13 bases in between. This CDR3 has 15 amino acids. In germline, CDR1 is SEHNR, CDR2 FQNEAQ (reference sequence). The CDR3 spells CASSLVTGSGYGYTF. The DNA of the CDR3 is TGTGCCAGCAGCTTAGTGACGGGGAGCGGCTATGGCTACACCTTC.

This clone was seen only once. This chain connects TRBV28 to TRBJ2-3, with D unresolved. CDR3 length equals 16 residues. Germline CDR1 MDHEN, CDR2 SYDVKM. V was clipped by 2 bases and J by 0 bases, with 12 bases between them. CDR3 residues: CASSLTIVSSTDTQYF. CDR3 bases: TGTGCCAGCAGTTTAACGATCGTTTCTAGCACAGATACGCAGTATTTT.

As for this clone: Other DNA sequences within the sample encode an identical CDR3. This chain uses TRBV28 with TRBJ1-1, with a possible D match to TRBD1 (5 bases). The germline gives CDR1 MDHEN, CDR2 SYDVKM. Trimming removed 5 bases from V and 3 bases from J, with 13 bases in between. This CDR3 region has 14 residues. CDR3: CASSPTGGDTEAFF. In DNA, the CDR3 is TGTGCCAGCAGTCCGACCGGGGGGGACACTGAAGCTTTCTTT. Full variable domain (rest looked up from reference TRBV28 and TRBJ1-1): DVKVTQSSRYLVKRTGEKVFLECVQDMDHENMFWYRQDPGLGLRLIYFSYDVKMKEKGDIPEGYSVSREKKERFSLILESASTNQTSMYLCASSPTGGDTEAFFGQGTRLTVV.